This passage covers 26 T cell receptor beta chains from one sample sequenced in a study of shared clonotypes between healthy human individuals (dated by TCRdb to between 2020 and 2021). The receptor library was made with the immunoSEQ multiplex PCR assay. TCRdb provides this immuneACCESS table in a form limited to in-frame rearrangements. Some clones are lacking; in checked studies, under half of them reflect an unresolved V gene, and why the rest are absent is not known. Here the sample has about 1.1 million clones; 70% to 85% occur a single time. More than 0.85% of the sample is held by the ten biggest clonotypes. Specimen: memory CD4+ T cells from PBMCs. The sample's cell subset or site, from its label and the paper: CD45RA-negative fraction. The source of these receptors is a man aged 18-30 years in good health. Some clones in this sample may be carry-over from other donors' samples.

V and J are TRBV5-1 and TRBJ2-7; the D gene is possibly TRBD2 (6 bases). The germline V gene encodes CDR1 SGHRS and CDR2 YFSETQ. This CDR3 contains 14 residues. Trimming took 2 bases from V and 0 from J, leaving 9 bases between them. This CDR3 reads CASSFSGASYEQYF. The CDR3 coding sequence is TGCGCCAGCAGCTTTAGCGGAGCCTCCTACGAGCAGTACTTC.

V gene TRBV28 combines with J gene TRBJ2-1; 11 bases match TRBD2. Germline values: CDR1 MDHEN, CDR2 SYDVKM. The CDR3 spans 14 residues. Germline trimming cut 9 bases from V and 6 bases from J; bases unmatched to any gene: 7. CDR3 sequence: CASVHGTSGNEQFF. Written as DNA, the CDR3 is TGTGCCAGTGTTCACGGGACTAGCGGCAATGAGCAGTTCTTC.

The chain is built from TRBV5-1 and TRBJ1-1; D ambiguous. The V gene's germline CDR1 is SGHRS and CDR2 YFSETQ. This CDR3 spans 13 amino acids. V was pared by 4 bases and J by 10 bases, with 17 bases between. In DNA, the CDR3 is TGCGCCAGCAGCAGCTTGGTAACACCCGGAGCTTTCTTT. Translated, it gives CASSSLVTPGAFF.

The rearrangement links TRBV7-8 to TRBJ2-7; 8 bases match TRBD2. The CDR3 runs 15 residues. The germline CDR1 and CDR2 sequences are SGHVS and FQNEAQ. V lost 7 bases, J lost 3 bases, and 11 bases stayed unmatched. The CDR3 protein is CASTPILAENYEQYF. CDR3 coding DNA: TGTGCCAGCACCCCTATACTAGCGGAAAACTACGAGCAGTACTTC.

In this sample, this clone turned up a few times. The gene calls are TRBV7-9 and TRBJ1-1; a weak D match, TRBD1 (6 bases). Germline-derived CDR1 and CDR2 are SEHNR and FQNEAQ (reference sequence). V was pared by 5 bases and J by 1 base, with 11 bases between. This CDR3 spans 14 amino acids. The CDR3 here is CASSAIRGNTEAFF. The CDR3 DNA reads as TGTGCCAGCAGCGCGATCAGGGGGAACACTGAAGCTTTCTTT.

The chain uses TRBV5-1 and TRBJ2-2, with 11 bases matching TRBD1. Trimming removed 2 bases from V and 3 bases from J; junction bases left unmatched: 3. Per the germline V gene, CDR1 is SGHRS and CDR2 is YFSETQ. The CDR3 length is 16 residues. This CDR3 is CASSFRGQGDTGELFF. The CDR3 DNA sequence: TGCGCCAGCAGCTTCCGGGGACAGGGGGACACCGGGGAGCTGTTTTTT.

The rearrangement uses TRBV5-1 and TRBJ2-1; D not certain. V lost 3 bases and J lost 8, with 15 bases in between. Germline V gives CDR1 SGHRS, CDR2 YFSETQ. The CDR3 has 14 residues. In DNA, the CDR3 is TGCGCCAGCAGCTCCGGGCCCCTCCCACATGAGCAGTTCTTC. The encoded protein is CASSSGPLPHEQFF.

The chain couples TRBV6-6 to TRBJ2-5; 9 bases match TRBD1. CDR1 MNHNY and CDR2 SVGAGI come from the germline V gene (reference sequence). This CDR3 comprises 16 residues. V gave up 7 bases and J gave up 6 bases; unmatched junction bases: 15. DNA for the CDR3: TGTGCCAGCATTTCCCTGCCGGGACAGGGCGAGCAGACCCAGTACTTC. This gives the protein CASISLPGQGEQTQYF.

The genes are TRBV28 and TRBJ2-2; D call uncertain. This CDR3 has 14 residues. The germline V gene has CDR1 MDHEN and CDR2 SYDVKM. V was pared by 2 bases and J by 5 bases, with 9 bases between. This CDR3 reads CASSLVLPTGELFF. DNA for the CDR3: TGTGCCAGCAGTTTAGTTCTCCCAACCGGGGAGCTGTTTTTT.

The chain links TRBV9 to TRBJ2-2, with TRBD2 identical over 13 bases. The germline V gene has CDR1 SGDLS and CDR2 YYNGEE. The CDR3 has 19 amino acids. Unmatched junction bases numbered 9, after V lost 0 bases and J lost 4 bases. In DNA, the CDR3 is TGTGCCAGCAGCGTAGCAAGGACTAGCGGGAGTCGGCGCACCGGGGAGCTGTTTTTT. This translates into CASSVARTSGSRRTGELFF. The variable domain in full, with the rest retrieved from reference TRBV9 and TRBJ2-2, is DSGVTQTPKHLITATGQRVTLRCSPRSGDLSVYWYQQSLDQGLQFLIQYYNGEERAKGNILERFSAQQFPDLHSELNLSSLELGDSALYFCASSVARTSGSRRTGELFFGEGSRLTVL.

The chain employs TRBV19 and TRBJ2-1, with TRBD2 identical over 13 bases. The CDR3 is 16 residues long. Germline V gene lookup returns CDR1 LNHDA and CDR2 SQIVND (reference sequence). V gave up 6 bases and J gave up 4 bases; unmatched junction bases: 6. The CDR3 reads CASSRTSGRMYNEQFF. In nucleotides, the CDR3 is TGTGCCAGTAGCCGGACTAGCGGGAGAATGTACAATGAGCAGTTCTTC.

This chain uses TRBV28 with TRBJ1-2; 10 bases fit TRBD1. This CDR3 is built from 14 residues. Germline values: CDR1 MDHEN, CDR2 SYDVKM. J gave up 7 bases and V 6 bases, and 8 bases lay outside the gene matches. The CDR3 coding sequence is TGTGCCAGCAGACCCCCGACAGGGGGCCTTGGCTACACCTTC. Residues: CASRPPTGGLGYTF.

The chain couples TRBV7-9 to TRBJ2-7; a weak D match, TRBD1 (6 bases). Germline V CDR1 and CDR2: SEHNR, FQNEAQ (reference sequence). Between the trimmed V and J ends, which lost 2 bases and 3 bases, there was a span of 11 bases. This CDR3 spans 14 amino acids. This CDR3 is CASSLNRDFYEQYF. The CDR3 bases are TGTGCCAGCAGCTTAAACAGGGATTTCTACGAGCAGTACTTC.

V gene TRBV7-8 combines with J gene TRBJ1-2; D perhaps matches TRBD1 (6 bases). Trimming pared 0 bases from V and 8 bases from J, leaving 13 bases between. Germline-derived CDR1 and CDR2 are SGHVS and FQNEAQ. This CDR3 spans 14 amino acids. DNA of the CDR3: TGTGCCAGCAGCTTAGCCGGGGGGGCAGACGGCTACACCTTC. It translates to CASSLAGGADGYTF.

This chain connects TRBV2 to TRBJ2-7; TRBD2 might be the D (5 bases). CDR1 is SNHLY and CDR2 is FYNNEI in the germline V gene. V lost 3 bases, J lost 3 bases, and 9 bases lay in between. The CDR3 extends over 13 amino acids. CDR3 in amino acids: CASSERTLYEQYF. For the CDR3, the DNA is TGTGCCAGCAGTGAGCGGACTCTCTACGAGCAGTACTTC.

This rearrangement joins TRBV10-2 to TRBJ2-2, with 9 positions matching TRBD2. CDR3 length: 13 amino acids. Per germline, CDR1 WSHSY and CDR2 SAAADI. J was trimmed by 8 bases and V by 7 bases; bases with no gene match: 5. CDR3: CASIRSGRGELFF. In DNA, the CDR3 is TGCGCCAGCATTAGAAGCGGGAGGGGGGAGCTGTTTTTT.

The count of this clone is one. This chain connects TRBV19 to TRBJ2-3, with D perhaps TRBD2 (6 bases). Between the trimmed V and J ends, which lost 1 base and 3 bases, there was a span of 11 bases. Germline values: CDR1 LNHDA, CDR2 SQIVND (reference sequence). This CDR3 spans 15 amino acids. CDR3 nucleotides: TGTGCCAGTAGTATAGCAGGCGGGGATACAGATACGCAGTATTTT. As protein: CASSIAGGDTDTQYF.

The J gene is TRBJ1-4, the V gene TRBV7-2; D remains ambiguous. The V gene's germline CDR1 is SGHTA and CDR2 FQGNSA. V lost 2 bases, J lost 4 bases, and 14 bases lay in between. The CDR3 is 16 residues long. This CDR3 reads CASSLRNPGNNEKLFF. The CDR3 nucleotides read TGTGCCAGCAGCTTAAGGAACCCGGGCAATAATGAAAAACTGTTTTTT.

This clone turned up a few times. This rearrangement joins TRBV10-3 to TRBJ2-1; 12 bases agree with TRBD2. Losses at the gene ends were 11 bases for V and 6 bases for J; bases not matched to a gene: 11. Germline CDR1 reads ENHRY; CDR2 reads SYGVKD. This CDR3 is built from 15 residues. CDR3: CALGLAGSLGNEQFF. The CDR3 nucleotides are TGTGCCTTAGGACTAGCGGGATCTTTGGGCAATGAGCAGTTCTTC.

The genes are TRBV11-2 and TRBJ2-1, with 10 bases fitting TRBD1. With V trimmed by 4 bases and J by 10 bases, 13 bases remained unmatched. The length of the CDR3 is 16 residues. CDR1 is SGHAT, CDR2 FQNNGV, per germline. CDR3 coding DNA: TGTGCCAGCAGCTCCAAACCGGGACAGGGGTTAAGCGAGCAGTTCTTC. It encodes CASSSKPGQGLSEQFF.

This clone was counted only a few times. The chain joins TRBV11-1 to TRBJ1-2, with D perhaps TRBD1 (5 bases). The V end was cut by 3 bases, the J end by 5 bases, with 7 bases between. CDR3 length: 12 residues. Germline V lookup: CDR1 SGHAT, CDR2 FQDESV (reference sequence). The CDR3 DNA sequence: TGTGCCAGCAGCTTCACAGGTTATGGCTACACCTTC. Protein product: CASSFTGYGYTF.

The chain recombines TRBV6-6 with TRBJ1-5; D perhaps matches TRBD1 (5 bases). The CDR3 runs 16 residues. Germline loops: CDR1 MNHNY, CDR2 SVGAGI (reference sequence). V lost 0 bases, J lost 2 bases, and 11 bases lay in between. DNA for the CDR3: TGTGCCAGCAGTTACTCGAGCCGAGGGGGCAATCAGCCCCAGCATTTT. Translated: CASSYSSRGGNQPQHF.

The J gene is TRBJ1-2, the V gene TRBV19; D gene uncertain. Trimming shortened V by 4 bases and J by 5 bases, and 8 bases separated the two germline ends. This CDR3 spans 12 amino acids. CDR1 is LNHDA, CDR2 SQIVND, per germline (reference sequence). The CDR3 loop reads CASSRMGYGYTF. The DNA for the CDR3 is TGTGCCAGTAGTAGGATGGGTTATGGCTACACCTTC. Using reference TRBV19 and TRBJ1-2 for the parts outside the CDR3, the full variable domain is DGGITQSPKYLFRKEGQNVTLSCEQNLNHDAMYWYRQDPGQGLRLIYYSQIVNDFQKGDIAEGYSVSREKKESFPLTVTSAQKNPTAFYLCASSRMGYGYTFGSGTRLTVV.

The chain employs TRBV28 and TRBJ1-1; D may be TRBD1 (5 bases). Germline CDR1 reads MDHEN; CDR2 reads SYDVKM. V lost 8 bases to trimming and J lost 1 base, with 11 bases between them. This CDR3 region has 13 residues. CDR3 in DNA: TGTGCCAGCGACGGGACGCCGAACACTGAAGCTTTCTTT. Its translation: CASDGTPNTEAFF.

The V gene is TRBV18, the J gene TRBJ1-3; D is unclear. This CDR3 spans 12 amino acids. From germline, CDR1 is KGHSH and CDR2 LQKENI. V dropped 3 bases and J dropped 8 bases, with 8 bases sitting between them. CDR3 sequence reads: CASSPFGYTIYF. The CDR3 DNA follows: TGTGCCAGCTCACCCTTTGGGTACACCATATATTTT.

The gene calls are TRBV9 and TRBJ1-5; D gene unclear. This CDR3 region has 16 residues. V dropped 6 bases and J dropped 0 bases, with 16 bases sitting between them. Germline V lookup: CDR1 SGDLS, CDR2 YYNGEE. The CDR3 DNA reads TGTGCCAGCATCTGGACCAAAATTTATAGCAATCAGCCCCAGCATTTT. Protein product: CASIWTKIYSNQPQHF.